Here is one TCR beta chain with its context. Its matching antigen is unknown. These data are taken from a study of shared clonotypes between healthy human individuals. For the study at large: The donor pool was made up of a couple of women and a few men aged 18 to 49. Points from the study as a whole: Researchers found naive subsets generally carried larger estimated richness than memory subsets.

Germline V gene data show CDR1 as SGHRS and CDR2 as YFSETQ. J lost 6 bases, V lost 1 base, and 9 bases had no gene match. This CDR3 region has 17 residues. Measured with immunoSEQ multiplex PCR; TCRdb has only the in-frame clones, and not every one. The table records 1 million to 1.3 million clones, 70% to 80% of them present only once. Sequencing was performed on memory CD4+ T cells from PBMCs. As for subset: CD45RA-negative fraction. J is TRBJ2-1 and V is TRBV5-1, with TRBD2 matching over 11 bases. This receptor was identified in a man aged 18 to 29 in good health. Some clones in this sample may be carry-over from other donors' samples. For the CDR3, the DNA is TGCGCCAGCAGCTTGCAGCTCCCGACTAGCGGGGTCAATGAGCAGTTCTTC. This encodes CASSLQLPTSGVNEQFF.